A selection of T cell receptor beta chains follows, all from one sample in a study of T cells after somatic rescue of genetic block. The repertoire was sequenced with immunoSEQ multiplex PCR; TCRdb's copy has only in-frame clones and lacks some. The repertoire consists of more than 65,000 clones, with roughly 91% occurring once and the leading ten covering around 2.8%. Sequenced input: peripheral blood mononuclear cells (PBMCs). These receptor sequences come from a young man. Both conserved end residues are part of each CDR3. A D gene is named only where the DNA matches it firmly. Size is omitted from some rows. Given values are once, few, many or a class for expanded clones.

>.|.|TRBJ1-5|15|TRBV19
TGTGCCAGTAGTCTCCGGGACTTGGGCAATCAGCCCCAGCATTTT
CASSLRDLGNQPQHF
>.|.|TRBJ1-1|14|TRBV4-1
TGCGCCAGCAGCCAAGGGACAGCGAACACTGAAGCTTTCTTT
CASSQGTANTEAFF
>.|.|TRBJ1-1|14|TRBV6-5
TGTGCCAGCCAAAGCAGGTATCGAGAGACTGAAGCTTTCTTT
CASQSRYRETEAFF
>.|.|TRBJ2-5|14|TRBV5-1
TGCGCCAGCAGCTTGGCTGGGGGCCGGGAGACCCAGTACTTC
CASSLAGGRETQYF
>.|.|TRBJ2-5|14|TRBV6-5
TGTGCCAGCAGTTACGTCGGAGGGTCAGAGACCCAGTACTTC
CASSYVGGSETQYF
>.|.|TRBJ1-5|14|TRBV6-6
TGTGCCAGCAGGGGGGGGCCGGGGAATCAGCCCCAGCATTTT
CASRGGPGNQPQHF
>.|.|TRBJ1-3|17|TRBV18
TGTGCCAGCTCAGAGTACGGGACGCAGGGACGCGGAAACACCATATATTTT
CASSEYGTQGRGNTIYF
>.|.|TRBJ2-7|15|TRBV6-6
TGTGCCAGCAGTTACTCAGTACAGGGCGACTACGAGCAGTACTTC
CASSYSVQGDYEQYF
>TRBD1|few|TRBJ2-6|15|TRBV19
TGTGCCAGTAGGACAGGGAAATCTGGGGCCAACGTCCTGACTTTC
CASRTGKSGANVLTF
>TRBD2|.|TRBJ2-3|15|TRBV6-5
TGTGCCAGCAGTGCCCCGGGGGGGCGGGGAGATACGCAGTATTTT
CASSAPGGRGDTQYF
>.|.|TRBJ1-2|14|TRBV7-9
TGTGCCAGCAGCATCGGCGGGCAAAACTATGGCTACACCTTC
CASSIGGQNYGYTF
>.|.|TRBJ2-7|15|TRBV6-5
TGTGCCAGCAGTTATCCGCTTGGGGATCGCTACGAGCAGTACTTC
CASSYPLGDRYEQYF
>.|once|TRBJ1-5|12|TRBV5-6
TGTGCCAGCAGCCAGGACGGACAGCCCCAGCATTTT
CASSQDGQPQHF
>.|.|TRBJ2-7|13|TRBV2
TGTGCCAGCAGTAAACCGGGACCCCAGGAGCAGTACTTC
CASSKPGPQEQYF
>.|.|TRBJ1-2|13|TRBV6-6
TGTGCCAGCAATCTGAGGGGGGGAGGGGGCTACACCTTC
CASNLRGGGGYTF
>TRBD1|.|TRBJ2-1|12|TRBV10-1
TGCGCCAGCAGCCCTAAGGGACAGGCCGCTGTCTTC
CASSPKGQAAVF
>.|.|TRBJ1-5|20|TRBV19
TGTGCCAGTAGTATAGGGGCCCAGTCACTCGTTAGAGGGGCTCAGCAGCCCCAGCATTTT
CASSIGAQSLVRGAQQPQHF
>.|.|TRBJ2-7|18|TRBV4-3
TGCGCCAGCAGCCAAGAAGTTATTAAAGGGACCGCCCCGTTCGAGCAGTACTTC
CASSQEVIKGTAPFEQYF
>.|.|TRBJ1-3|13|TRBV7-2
TGTGCCAGCAGCCTCCTCTCTGGAAACACCATATATTTT
CASSLLSGNTIYF
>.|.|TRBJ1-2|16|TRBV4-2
TGTGCCAGCAGCCAAGGGACACCGAGAAATAACTATGGCTACACCTTC
CASSQGTPRNNYGYTF
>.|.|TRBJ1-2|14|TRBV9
TGTGCCAGCAGAAGGGGGGGGACCAACTATGGCTACACCTTC
CASRRGGTNYGYTF
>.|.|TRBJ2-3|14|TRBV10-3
TGTGCCATCAGTGCGGGGGATAGCACAGATACGCAGTATTTT
CAISAGDSTDTQYF
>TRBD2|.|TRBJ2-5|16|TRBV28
TGTGCCAGCAGTTCATTTAGCGTAGCGGGCGAGGAGACCCAGTACTTC
CASSSFSVAGEETQYF
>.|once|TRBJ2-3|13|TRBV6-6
TGTGCCAGCTCCCTAGAGCGCACAGATACGCAGTATTTT
CASSLERTDTQYF
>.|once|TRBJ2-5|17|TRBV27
TGTGCCAGCAGTCTCCTCGGAGACGAGGCTCCCCAAGAGACCCAGTACTTC
CASSLLGDEAPQETQYF
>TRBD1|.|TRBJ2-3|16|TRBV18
TGTGCCAGCTCACCACCGCAGGACAGGGGCGCAGATACGCAGTATTTT
CASSPPQDRGADTQYF
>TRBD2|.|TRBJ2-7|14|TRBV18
TGTGCCAGCTCACCCGGGGACTACTCCTACGAGCAGTACTTC
CASSPGDYSYEQYF
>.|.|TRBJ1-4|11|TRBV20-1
TGCAGTGCTAGAGATAACGAGCTCCGTATTTTT
CSARDNELRIF
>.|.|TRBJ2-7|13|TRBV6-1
TGTGCCAGCAGTGACTCCAGGTTCTACGAGCAGTACTTC
CASSDSRFYEQYF
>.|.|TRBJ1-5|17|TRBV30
TGTGCCTGGAGTTCCCCCGGACTTCGGGGGGCTAATCAGCCCCAGCATTTT
CAWSSPGLRGANQPQHF
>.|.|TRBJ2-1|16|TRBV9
TGTGCCAGCAGCGTAGCCGGGGGGCCTTCCTACAATGAGCAGTTCTTC
CASSVAGGPSYNEQFF
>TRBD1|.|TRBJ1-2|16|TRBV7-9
TGTGCCAGCAGCTTGGCCGACAGGGGGCTGAACTATGGCTACACCTTC
CASSLADRGLNYGYTF
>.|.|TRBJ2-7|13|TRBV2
TGTGCCAGCAGTGACATGGACCTCAACGAGCAGTACTTC
CASSDMDLNEQYF